One sample yielded the 21 T cell receptor beta chains listed below, sequenced in a study of blood T cell repertoires in COVID-19. Sequencing was performed with immunoSEQ multiplex PCR; in TCRdb, only in-frame clones are kept and a portion is missing. The sample carries about 220,000 clones, about 79% recorded once. The sequenced sample was PBMCs or T cells enriched from blood (not recorded which). The receptors derive from a woman aged 40 to 49 with acute COVID-19.

The chain combines TRBV28 with TRBJ2-5; D remains unclear. Trimming cost V 3 bases and J 7 bases, with 21 bases left between them. The CDR3 consists of 16 residues. From germline, CDR1 is MDHEN and CDR2 SYDVKM. The CDR3 spells CASSFLFDKLFGTQYF. Here the CDR3 DNA reads TGTGCCAGCAGTTTCCTTTTTGACAAGCTTTTCGGGACCCAGTACTTC. Looking up the rest from reference TRBV28 and TRBJ2-5 gives the full variable domain: DVKVTQSSRYLVKRTGEKVFLECVQDMDHENMFWYRQDPGLGLRLIYFSYDVKMKEKGDIPEGYSVSREKKERFSLILESASTNQTSMYLCASSFLFDKLFGTQYFGPGTRLLVL.

The J gene is TRBJ1-2, the V gene TRBV28; D is possibly TRBD1 (5 bases). The CDR3 contains 18 residues. The germline gives CDR1 MDHEN, CDR2 SYDVKM. V was shortened by 4 bases and J by 4 bases, with 25 bases between the two germline ends. CDR3 residues: CASSSTKIPRALVYGYTF. The CDR3 DNA follows: TGTGCCAGCAGTTCAACTAAAATTCCCAGGGCTTTAGTCTATGGCTACACCTTC.

The rearrangement uses TRBV7-2 and TRBJ2-6, with D possibly TRBD2 on 5 matching bases. This CDR3 has 16 amino acids. Per germline, CDR1 SGHTA and CDR2 FQGNSA. The V gene lost 1 base and the J gene lost 1 base, with 8 bases spanning the gap. The CDR3 DNA reads as TGTGCCAGCAGCTTAGATTCGGGATCTGGGGCCAACGTCCTGACTTTC. Translated: CASSLDSGSGANVLTF.

The rearrangement joins TRBV7-9 to TRBJ2-7; perhaps TRBD1 as D (6 bases). The CDR3 sequence is 14 residues long. Between the trimmed V and J ends, which lost 4 bases and 1 base, there was a span of 11 bases. Germline V CDR1 and CDR2: SEHNR, FQNEAQ (reference sequence). CDR3 bases: TGTGCCAGCAGCTCCCGGGACACTTCCTACGAGCAGTACTTC. Translated, it gives CASSSRDTSYEQYF.

V usage is TRBV7-2 and J usage is TRBJ1-6, with 9 bases that match TRBD1. The V segment lost 7 bases and the J segment 10 bases; nucleotides outside the gene matches: 8. Germline values: CDR1 SGHTA, CDR2 FQGNSA. CDR3 length: 14 amino acids. For the CDR3, the DNA is TGTGCCAGCAACAGGGACAGGGTAGGATCACCCCTCCACTTT. Amino acids: CASNRDRVGSPLHF.

This chain connects TRBV3-1 (or the pseudogene TRBV3-2) to TRBJ2-2; 11 bases fit TRBD2. The trim removed 3 bases at V and 6 bases at J, leaving 3 bases unmatched. Germline-derived CDR1 and CDR2 are LGHDT and YNNKEL (reference sequence). The CDR3 is 15 amino acids. The CDR3 protein is CASSQTSGVSGELFF. The CDR3 region has the DNA TGTGCCAGCAGCCAGACTAGCGGGGTGTCCGGGGAGCTGTTTTTT.

The sample holds a few counts of this clone. The chain couples TRBV4-1 to TRBJ1-1; 8 nucleotides match TRBD1. V gave up 2 bases and J gave up 2 bases; unmatched junction bases: 4. The CDR3 is 15 residues long. The germline V gene has CDR1 MGHRA and CDR2 YSYEKL. The CDR3 nucleotides read TGCGCCAGCAGCCAAACAGGGGGGGCAAACACTGAAGCTTTCTTT. Residues: CASSQTGGANTEAFF.

The chain recombines TRBV19 with TRBJ1-5, with TRBD1 as a possible D gene (6 bases). Trimming removed 6 bases at V and 4 bases at J, with 13 bases between. The germline CDR1 and CDR2 sequences are LNHDA and SQIVND (reference sequence). This CDR3 is 14 amino acids long. The CDR3 sequence is CASRLAGANQPQHF. The CDR3 bases are TGTGCCAGTAGACTGGCAGGGGCTAATCAGCCCCAGCATTTT.

This clone has just one count. The chain combines TRBV4-2 with TRBJ2-7, with D perhaps TRBD1 (5 bases). The length of the CDR3 is 14 residues. The germline V and J ends were trimmed by 0 bases and 1 base, with 7 bases remaining between them. The germline CDR1 and CDR2 sequences are LGHNA and YNFKEQ. The DNA for the CDR3 is TGTGCCAGCAGCCAAGATCAGGGTTCCTACGAGCAGTACTTC. Residues: CASSQDQGSYEQYF.

This rearrangement joins TRBV14 to TRBJ2-1; a possible D gene is TRBD2 (6 bases). This CDR3 comprises 13 residues. V lost 5 bases to trimming and J lost 5 bases, with 10 bases between them. Germline V gene data show CDR1 as SGHDN and CDR2 as FVKESK. CDR3 sequence reads: CASSGPGDNEQFF. DNA of the CDR3: TGTGCCAGCAGCGGTCCGGGGGACAATGAGCAGTTCTTC.

CDR3 in amino acids: CASSLSQLENTEAFF. Written as DNA, the CDR3 is TGTGCCAGCAGCCTCTCGCAACTTGAGAACACTGAAGCTTTCTTT. The chain links TRBV27 to TRBJ1-1; D is undetermined. Germline V gene data show CDR1 as MNHEY and CDR2 as SMNVEV (reference sequence). V shed 6 bases and J shed 1 base, with 15 bases lying between them. CDR3 size: 15 residues.

In nucleotides, the CDR3 is TGTGCCAGCTCTCCCCGGCAGGGGGAAGGAAAACTGTTTTTT. This translates into CASSPRQGEGKLFF. The chain couples TRBV18 to TRBJ1-4; 7 bases align to TRBD1. This CDR3 region has 14 residues. J gave up 10 bases and V 6 bases, and 11 bases lay outside the gene matches. Germline lookup yields CDR1 KGHSH and CDR2 LQKENI.

The chain couples TRBV27 to TRBJ2-5, with D perhaps TRBD1 (5 bases). CDR1 and CDR2 from the germline V gene are MNHEY and SMNVEV (reference sequence). Between the trimmed V and J ends, which lost 2 bases and 1 base, there was a span of 8 bases. The CDR3 totals 14 residues. In DNA, the CDR3 is TGTGCCAGCAGTTTAGCAGGGCTCCAAGAGACCCAGTACTTC. This translates into CASSLAGLQETQYF.

The CDR3 DNA sequence: TGTGCCAGCAGCCAACAGGGGGCGACCGAGCAGTACTTC. It codes for CASSQQGATEQYF. The J gene is TRBJ2-7, the V gene TRBV12-3 or TRBV12-4; TRBD1 aligns across 9 bases. V lost 6 bases, J lost 6 bases, and 6 bases stayed unmatched. The CDR3 consists of 13 residues.

This chain connects TRBV30 to TRBJ2-1, with 12 bases that match TRBD2. CDR1 is GTSNPN and CDR2 is SVGIG in the germline V gene (reference sequence). The CDR3 runs to 16 residues. The V segment lost 2 bases and the J segment 4 bases; nucleotides outside the gene matches: 6. CDR3 protein: CAWSTGLAGMYNEQFF. CDR3 bases: TGTGCCTGGAGTACCGGACTAGCGGGAATGTACAATGAGCAGTTCTTC.

The CDR3 DNA reads TGTGCAAGTCGCTTAGGACAGCAATATAGCAATCAGCCCCAGCATTTT. Translating it yields CASRLGQQYSNQPQHF. The genes are TRBV12-2 and TRBJ1-5; the table assigns TRBD1, which was not confirmed against the DNA. TRBV12-2 is classified as a pseudogene. This CDR3 is 16 amino acids long.

The chain has TRBV28 and TRBJ1-1, with D possibly TRBD1 on 5 matching bases. Germline values: CDR1 MDHEN, CDR2 SYDVKM. With 7 bases removed from V and 5 bases from J, the gap between germline ends came to 14 bases. This CDR3 region has 13 residues. In DNA form, the CDR3 reads TGTGCCAGCATTCGGGGGGGAGGGACTGAAGCTTTCTTT. Encoded protein: CASIRGGGTEAFF.

J is TRBJ2-1 and V is TRBV7-2; 10 nucleotides align to TRBD2. V shed 1 base, J shed 4 bases, and the junction held 1 base outside the gene matches. CDR3 length: 15 residues. Germline V gene lookup returns CDR1 SGHTA and CDR2 FQGNSA. The CDR3 DNA sequence: TGTGCCAGCAGCTTAGTAGCGGGGGGATACAATGAGCAGTTCTTC. Protein sequence: CASSLVAGGYNEQFF.

The rearrangement joins TRBV6-5 to TRBJ1-5; D is unclear. The CDR3 runs 15 residues. The ends were cut back, 8 bases at V and 0 bases at J, with 14 bases in the middle. Per the germline V gene, CDR1 is MNHEY and CDR2 is SVGAGI. The CDR3 bases are TGTGCCAGCCACGACCGGGGTTATAGCAATCAGCCCCAGCATTTT. Translating gives CASHDRGYSNQPQHF.

The gene calls are TRBV9 and TRBJ1-1, with a possible D match to TRBD1 (6 bases). In germline, CDR1 is SGDLS, CDR2 YYNGEE. The CDR3 totals 16 residues. Trimming pared 9 bases from V and 0 bases from J, leaving 21 bases between. CDR3 in DNA: TGTGCCACGACCCCCCCGGACAGTAACATGAACACTGAAGCTTTCTTT. Translated, it gives CATTPPDSNMNTEAFF.

As regards this clone: Relative to the germline gene, one junction end is altered; a read error may explain this. The chain links TRBV30 to TRBJ2-7, with D hard to call. Germline V lookup: CDR1 GTSNPN, CDR2 SVGIG (reference sequence). The CDR3 covers 11 residues. As DNA, the CDR3 is TGTGCCTGGAGTCGGCTTTCACGGAGAAGCTTC. Protein sequence: CAWSRLSRRSF.